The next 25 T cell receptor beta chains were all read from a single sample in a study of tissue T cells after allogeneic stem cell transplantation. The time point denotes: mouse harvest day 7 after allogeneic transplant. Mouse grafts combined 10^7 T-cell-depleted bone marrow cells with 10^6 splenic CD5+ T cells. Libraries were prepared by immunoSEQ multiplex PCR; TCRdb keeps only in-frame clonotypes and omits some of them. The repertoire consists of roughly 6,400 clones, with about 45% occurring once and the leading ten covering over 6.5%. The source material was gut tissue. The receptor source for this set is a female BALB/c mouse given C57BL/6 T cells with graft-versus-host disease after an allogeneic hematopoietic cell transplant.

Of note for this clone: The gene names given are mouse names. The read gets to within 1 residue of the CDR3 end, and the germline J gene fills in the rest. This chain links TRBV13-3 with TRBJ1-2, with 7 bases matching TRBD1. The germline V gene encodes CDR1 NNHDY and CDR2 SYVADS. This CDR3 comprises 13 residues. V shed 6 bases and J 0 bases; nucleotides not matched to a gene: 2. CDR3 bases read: TGTGCCAGCACCCAGGGGGCAAACTCCGACTACACC. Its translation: CASTQGANSDYT. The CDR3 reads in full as CASTQGANSDYTF.

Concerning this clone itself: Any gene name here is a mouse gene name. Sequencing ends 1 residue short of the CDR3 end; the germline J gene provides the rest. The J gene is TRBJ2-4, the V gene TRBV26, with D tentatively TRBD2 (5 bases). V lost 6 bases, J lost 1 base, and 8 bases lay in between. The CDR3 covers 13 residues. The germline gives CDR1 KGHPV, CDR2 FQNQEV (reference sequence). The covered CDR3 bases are TGTGCCAGCAGCCTGGGCGGTCAAAACACCTTGTAC. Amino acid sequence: CASSLGGQNTLY. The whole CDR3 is CASSLGGQNTLYF. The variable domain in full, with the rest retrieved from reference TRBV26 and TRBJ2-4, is NSKVIQTPRYLVKGQGQKAKMRCIPEKGHPVVFWYQQNKNNEFKFLINFQNQEVLQQIDMTEKRFSAECPSNSPCSLEIQSSEAGDSALYLCASSLGGQNTLYFGAGTRLSVL.

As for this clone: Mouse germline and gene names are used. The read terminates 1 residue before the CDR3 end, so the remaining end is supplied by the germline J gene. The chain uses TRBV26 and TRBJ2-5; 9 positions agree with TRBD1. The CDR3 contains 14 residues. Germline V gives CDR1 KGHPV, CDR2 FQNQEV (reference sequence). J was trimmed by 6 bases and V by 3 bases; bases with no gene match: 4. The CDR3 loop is CASSLMGQGDTQYF. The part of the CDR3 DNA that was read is TGTGCCAGCAGTCTAATGGGACAGGGTGACACCCAGTAC.

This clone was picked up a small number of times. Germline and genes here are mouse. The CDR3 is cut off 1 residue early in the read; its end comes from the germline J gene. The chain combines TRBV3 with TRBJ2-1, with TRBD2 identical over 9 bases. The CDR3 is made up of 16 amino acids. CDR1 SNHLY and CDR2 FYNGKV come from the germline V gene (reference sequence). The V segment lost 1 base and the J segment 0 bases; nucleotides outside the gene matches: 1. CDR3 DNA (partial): TGTGCCAGCAGCTTAGAGACTGGGGGTAACTATGCTGAGCAGTTC. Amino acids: CASSLETGGNYAEQF. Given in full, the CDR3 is CASSLETGGNYAEQFF.

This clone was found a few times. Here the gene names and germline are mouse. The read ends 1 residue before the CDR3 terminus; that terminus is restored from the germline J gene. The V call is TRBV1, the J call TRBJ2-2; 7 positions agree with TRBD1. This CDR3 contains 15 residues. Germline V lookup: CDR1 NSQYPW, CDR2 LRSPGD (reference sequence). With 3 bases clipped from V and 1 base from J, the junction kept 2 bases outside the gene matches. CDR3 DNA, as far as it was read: TGCACCTGCAGTGCCCGGGACAGAAACACCGGGCAGCTCTAC. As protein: CTCSARDRNTGQLY. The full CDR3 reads CTCSARDRNTGQLYF.

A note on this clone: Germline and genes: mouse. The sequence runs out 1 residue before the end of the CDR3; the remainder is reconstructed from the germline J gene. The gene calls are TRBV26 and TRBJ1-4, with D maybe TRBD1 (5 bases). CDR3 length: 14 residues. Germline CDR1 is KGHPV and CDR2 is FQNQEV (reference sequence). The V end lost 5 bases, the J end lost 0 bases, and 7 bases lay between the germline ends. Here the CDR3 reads CASSRQISNERLFF. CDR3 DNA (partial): TGTGCCAGCAGTAGACAGATTTCCAACGAAAGATTATTT.

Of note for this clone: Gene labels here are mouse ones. The CDR3 bases that were read are TGTGCCTGGAGTCTACGGCAGGGCGGCACAGAAGTCTTC. This translates into CAWSLRQGGTEVF. In full, the CDR3 is CAWSLRQGGTEVFF. The chain is built from TRBV31 and TRBJ1-1; TRBD1 might be the D (5 bases). The read finishes 1 residue shy of the CDR3 end, and the germline J gene is used to complete it. The CDR3 extends over 14 amino acids. Per germline, CDR1 GKSSPN and CDR2 SITVG. V shed 0 bases and J shed 4 bases, with 12 bases lying between them.

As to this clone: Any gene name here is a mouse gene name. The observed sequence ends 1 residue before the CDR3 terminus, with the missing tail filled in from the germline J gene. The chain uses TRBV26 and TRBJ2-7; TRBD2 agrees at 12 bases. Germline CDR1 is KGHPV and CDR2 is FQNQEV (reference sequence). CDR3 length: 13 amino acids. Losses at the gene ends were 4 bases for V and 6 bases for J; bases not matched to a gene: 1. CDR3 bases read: TGTGCCAGCAGTCGACTGGGGGGGCGTGAACAGTAC. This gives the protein CASSRLGGREQY. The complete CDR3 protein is CASSRLGGREQYF. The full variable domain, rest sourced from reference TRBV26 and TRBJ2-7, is NSKVIQTPRYLVKGQGQKAKMRCIPEKGHPVVFWYQQNKNNEFKFLINFQNQEVLQQIDMTEKRFSAECPSNSPCSLEIQSSEAGDSALYLCASSRLGGREQYFGPGTRLTVL.

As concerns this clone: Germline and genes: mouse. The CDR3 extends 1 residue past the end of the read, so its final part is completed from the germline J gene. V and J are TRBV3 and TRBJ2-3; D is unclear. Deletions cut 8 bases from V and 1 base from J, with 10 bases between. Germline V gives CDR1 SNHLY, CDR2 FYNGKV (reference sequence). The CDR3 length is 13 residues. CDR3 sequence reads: CASRQTGAETLYF. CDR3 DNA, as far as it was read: TGTGCCAGCCGTCAGACGGGTGCAGAAACGCTGTAT. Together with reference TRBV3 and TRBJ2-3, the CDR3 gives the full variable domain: GPKVLQIPSHQIIDMGQMVTLNCDPVSNHLYFYWYKQILGQQMEFLVNFYNGKVMEKSKLFKDQFSVERPDGSYFTLKIQPTALEDSAVYFCASRQTGAETLYFGSGTRLTVL.

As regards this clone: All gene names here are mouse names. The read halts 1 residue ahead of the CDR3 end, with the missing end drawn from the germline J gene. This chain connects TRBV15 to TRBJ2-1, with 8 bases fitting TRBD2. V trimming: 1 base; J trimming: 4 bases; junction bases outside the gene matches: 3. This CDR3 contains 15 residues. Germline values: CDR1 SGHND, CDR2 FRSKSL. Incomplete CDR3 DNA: TGTGCCAGCAGTTTAGGGGGGGGGCGGTATGCTGAGCAGTTC. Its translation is CASSLGGGRYAEQF. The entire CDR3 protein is CASSLGGGRYAEQFF.

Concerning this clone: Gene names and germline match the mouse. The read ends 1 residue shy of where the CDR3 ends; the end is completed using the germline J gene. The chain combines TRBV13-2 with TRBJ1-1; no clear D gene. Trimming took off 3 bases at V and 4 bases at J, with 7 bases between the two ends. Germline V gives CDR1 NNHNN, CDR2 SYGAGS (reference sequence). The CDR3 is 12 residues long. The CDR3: CASGGSRTEVFF. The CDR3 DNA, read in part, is TGTGCCAGCGGTGGGAGCCGCACAGAAGTCTTC.

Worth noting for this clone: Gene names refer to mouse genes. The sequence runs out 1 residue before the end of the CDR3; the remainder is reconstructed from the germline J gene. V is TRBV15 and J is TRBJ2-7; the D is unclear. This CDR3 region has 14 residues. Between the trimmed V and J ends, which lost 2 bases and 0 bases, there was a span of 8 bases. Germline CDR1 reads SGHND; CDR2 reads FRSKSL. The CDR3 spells CASSLTSPSYEQYF. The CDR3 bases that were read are TGTGCCAGCAGTTTAACCAGCCCCTCCTATGAACAGTAC.

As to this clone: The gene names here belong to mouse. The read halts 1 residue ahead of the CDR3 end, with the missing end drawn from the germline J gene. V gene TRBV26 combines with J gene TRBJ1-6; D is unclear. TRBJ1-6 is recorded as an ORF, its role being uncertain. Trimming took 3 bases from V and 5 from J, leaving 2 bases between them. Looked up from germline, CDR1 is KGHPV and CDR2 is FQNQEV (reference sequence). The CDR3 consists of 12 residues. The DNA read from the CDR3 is TGTGCCAGCAGTCTAGATAATTCGCCCCTCTAC. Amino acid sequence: CASSLDNSPLY. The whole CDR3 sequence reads CASSLDNSPLYF.

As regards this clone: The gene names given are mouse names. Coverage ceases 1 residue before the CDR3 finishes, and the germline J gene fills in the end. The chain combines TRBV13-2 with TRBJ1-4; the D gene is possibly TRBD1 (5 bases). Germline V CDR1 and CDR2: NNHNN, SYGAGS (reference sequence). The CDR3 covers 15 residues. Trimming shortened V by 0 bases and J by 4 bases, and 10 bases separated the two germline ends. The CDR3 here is CASGDARDVNERLFF. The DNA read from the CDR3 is TGTGCCAGCGGTGATGCGAGGGACGTCAACGAAAGATTATTT.

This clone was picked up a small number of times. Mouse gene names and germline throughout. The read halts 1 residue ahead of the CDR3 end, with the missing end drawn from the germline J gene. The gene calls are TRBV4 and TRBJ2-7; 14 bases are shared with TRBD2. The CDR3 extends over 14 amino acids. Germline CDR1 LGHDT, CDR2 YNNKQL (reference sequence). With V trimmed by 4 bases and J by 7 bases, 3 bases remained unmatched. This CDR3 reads CASSLGLGGREQYF. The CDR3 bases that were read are TGTGCCAGCAGCTTGGGACTGGGGGGGCGCGAACAGTAC.

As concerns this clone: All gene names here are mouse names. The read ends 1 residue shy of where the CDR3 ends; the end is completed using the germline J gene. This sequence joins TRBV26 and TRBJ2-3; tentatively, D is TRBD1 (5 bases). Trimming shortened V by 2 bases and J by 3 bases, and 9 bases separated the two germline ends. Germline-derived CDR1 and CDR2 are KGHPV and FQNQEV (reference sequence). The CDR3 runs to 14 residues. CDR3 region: CASSLQGGAETLYF. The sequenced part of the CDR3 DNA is TGTGCCAGCAGTCTGCAGGGAGGAGCAGAAACGCTGTAT.

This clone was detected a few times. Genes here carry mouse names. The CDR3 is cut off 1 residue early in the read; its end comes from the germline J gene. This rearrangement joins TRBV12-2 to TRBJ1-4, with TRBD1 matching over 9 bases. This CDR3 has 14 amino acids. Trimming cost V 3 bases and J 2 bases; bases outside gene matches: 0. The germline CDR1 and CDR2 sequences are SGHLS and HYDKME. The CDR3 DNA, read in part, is TGTGCCAGCTCTACAGGGGGCTCCAACGAAAGATTATTT. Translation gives CASSTGGSNERLF. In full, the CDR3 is CASSTGGSNERLFF.

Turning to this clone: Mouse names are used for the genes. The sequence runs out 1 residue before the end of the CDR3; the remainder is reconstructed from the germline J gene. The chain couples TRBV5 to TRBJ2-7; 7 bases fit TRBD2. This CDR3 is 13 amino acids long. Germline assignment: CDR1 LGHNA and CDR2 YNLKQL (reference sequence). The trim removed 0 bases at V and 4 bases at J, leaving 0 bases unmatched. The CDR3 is CASSQDWGYEQYF. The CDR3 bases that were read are TGTGCCAGCAGCCAAGACTGGGGGTATGAACAGTAC.

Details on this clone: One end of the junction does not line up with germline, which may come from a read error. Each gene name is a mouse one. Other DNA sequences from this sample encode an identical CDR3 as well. CDR3 protein: CASSSGVDYAEQFF. The sequenced part of the CDR3 DNA is TGTGCTAGCAGTTCAGGGGTGGACTATGCCGAGCAGTTC. This sequence joins TRBV29 and TRBJ2-1; possibly TRBD1 for D (6 bases). The read ends 1 residue early relative to the CDR3; the germline J gene fills the gap. Looked up from germline, CDR1 is MSHET and CDR2 is SYDVDS. The CDR3 contains 14 residues.

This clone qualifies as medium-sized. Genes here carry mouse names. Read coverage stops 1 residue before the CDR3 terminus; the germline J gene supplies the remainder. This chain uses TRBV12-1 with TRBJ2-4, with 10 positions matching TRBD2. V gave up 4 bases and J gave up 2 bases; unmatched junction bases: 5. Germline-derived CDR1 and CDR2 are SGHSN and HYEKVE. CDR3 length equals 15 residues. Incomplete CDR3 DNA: TGTGCCAGCTCGGGGGACTGGGGAGTTCAAAACACCTTGTAC. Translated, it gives CASSGDWGVQNTLY. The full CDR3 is CASSGDWGVQNTLYF.

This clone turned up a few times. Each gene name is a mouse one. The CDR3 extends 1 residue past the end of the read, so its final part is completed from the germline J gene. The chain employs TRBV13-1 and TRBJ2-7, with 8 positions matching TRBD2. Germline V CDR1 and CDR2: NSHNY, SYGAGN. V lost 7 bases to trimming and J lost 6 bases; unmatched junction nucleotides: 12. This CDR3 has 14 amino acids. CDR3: CASSRGGAGGEQYF. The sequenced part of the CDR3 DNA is TGTGCCAGCTCCCGGGGGGGCGCGGGAGGTGAACAGTAC.

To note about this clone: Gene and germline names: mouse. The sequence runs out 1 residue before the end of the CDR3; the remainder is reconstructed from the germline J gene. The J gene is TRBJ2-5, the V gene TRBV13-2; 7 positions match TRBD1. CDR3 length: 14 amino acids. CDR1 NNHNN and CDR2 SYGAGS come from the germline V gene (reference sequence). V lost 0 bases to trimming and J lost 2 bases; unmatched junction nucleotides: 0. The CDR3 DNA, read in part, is TGTGCCAGCGGTGATGACAGGGGCCAAGACACCCAGTAC. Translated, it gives CASGDDRGQDTQY. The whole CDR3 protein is CASGDDRGQDTQYF.

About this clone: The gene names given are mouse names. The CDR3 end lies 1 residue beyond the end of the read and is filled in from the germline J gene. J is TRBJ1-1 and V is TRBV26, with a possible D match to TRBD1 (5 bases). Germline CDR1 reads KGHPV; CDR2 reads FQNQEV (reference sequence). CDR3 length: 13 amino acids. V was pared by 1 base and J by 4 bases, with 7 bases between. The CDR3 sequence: CASSLWGSTEVFF. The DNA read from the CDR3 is TGTGCCAGCAGTCTGTGGGGGAGCACAGAAGTCTTC.

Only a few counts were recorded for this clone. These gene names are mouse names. CDR3 in amino acids: CASSLSNRGDTQYF. CDR3 bases read: TGTGCCAGCAGTCTGTCGAACAGGGGTGACACCCAGTAC. J is TRBJ2-5 and V is TRBV26, with 7 bases lining up with TRBD1. The read gets to within 1 residue of the CDR3 end, and the germline J gene fills in the rest. The CDR3 sequence is 14 residues long. J lost 6 bases, V lost 0 bases, and 3 bases had no gene match. Germline CDR1 is KGHPV and CDR2 is FQNQEV (reference sequence).

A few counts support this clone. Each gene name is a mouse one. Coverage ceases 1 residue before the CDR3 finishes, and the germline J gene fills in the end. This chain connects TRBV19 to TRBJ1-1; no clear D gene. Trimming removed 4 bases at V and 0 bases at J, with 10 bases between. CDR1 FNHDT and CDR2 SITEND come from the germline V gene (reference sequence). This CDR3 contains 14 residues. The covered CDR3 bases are TGTGCCAGCAGTCCCGCCCGGGCAAACACAGAAGTCTTC. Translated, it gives CASSPARANTEVF. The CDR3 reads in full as CASSPARANTEVFF.